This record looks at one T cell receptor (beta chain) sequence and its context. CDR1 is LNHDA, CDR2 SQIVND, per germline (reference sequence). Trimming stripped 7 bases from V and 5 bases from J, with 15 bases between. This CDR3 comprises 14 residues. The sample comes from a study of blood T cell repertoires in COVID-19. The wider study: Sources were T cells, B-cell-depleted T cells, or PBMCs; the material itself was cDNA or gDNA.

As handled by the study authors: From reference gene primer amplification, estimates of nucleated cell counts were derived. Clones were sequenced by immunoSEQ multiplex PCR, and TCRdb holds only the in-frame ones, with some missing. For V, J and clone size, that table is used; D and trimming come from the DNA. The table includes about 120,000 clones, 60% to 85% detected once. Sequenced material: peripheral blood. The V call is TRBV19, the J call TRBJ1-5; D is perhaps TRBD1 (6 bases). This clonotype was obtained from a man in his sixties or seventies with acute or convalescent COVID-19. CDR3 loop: CASTPNRVDQPQHF. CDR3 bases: TGTGCCAGTACCCCTAACAGGGTCGATCAGCCCCAGCATTTT.